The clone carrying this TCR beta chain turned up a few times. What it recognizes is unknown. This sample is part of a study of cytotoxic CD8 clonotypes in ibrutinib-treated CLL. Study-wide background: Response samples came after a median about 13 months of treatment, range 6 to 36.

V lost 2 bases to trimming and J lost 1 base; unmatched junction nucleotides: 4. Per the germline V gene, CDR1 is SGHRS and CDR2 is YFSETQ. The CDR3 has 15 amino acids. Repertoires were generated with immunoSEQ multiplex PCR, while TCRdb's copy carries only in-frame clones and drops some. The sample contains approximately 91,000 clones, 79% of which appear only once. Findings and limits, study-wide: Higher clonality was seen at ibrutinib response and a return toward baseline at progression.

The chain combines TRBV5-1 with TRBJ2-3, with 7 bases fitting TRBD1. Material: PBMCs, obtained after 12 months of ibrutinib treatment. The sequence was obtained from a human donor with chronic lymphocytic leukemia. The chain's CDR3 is CASSLGDRGTDTQYF. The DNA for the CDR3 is TGCGCCAGCAGCTTAGGAGACAGGGGCACAGATACGCAGTATTTT.